The sequence of this T cell receptor beta chain was determined in a study of T cell responses to AZD1222 COVID-19 vaccine. Study results and caveats: Spike-specific TCR breadth and depth went up after people got two AZD1222 doses. As reported, nearly half of all spike-specific TCRs target variant regions that are unmutated. Donors skewed white British and female; clonal diversity was possibly underestimated. Spike was spanned by vaccine-associated CD4 TCRs, which were dominant at 160-218 and 743-854.

The V segment lost 1 base and the J segment 4 bases; nucleotides outside the gene matches: 3. The CDR3 consists of 14 residues. CDR1 is LGHDT and CDR2 is YNNKEL in the germline V gene (reference sequence). On this clone itself: Its specificity is unknown.

TCRdb's copy holds only in-frame clones and misses some; the assay was immunoSEQ multiplex PCR. This sample's clone table lists about 140,000 clones. The sequenced sample consisted of peripheral blood. This receptor was taken from an adult in good health. This chain links TRBV3-1 (or the pseudogene TRBV3-2) with TRBJ1-2; 7 nucleotides agree with TRBD1. In nucleotides, the CDR3 is TGTGCCAGCAGCCAAGCCAGGGGGACCTATGGCTACACCTTC. This translates into CASSQARGTYGYTF.